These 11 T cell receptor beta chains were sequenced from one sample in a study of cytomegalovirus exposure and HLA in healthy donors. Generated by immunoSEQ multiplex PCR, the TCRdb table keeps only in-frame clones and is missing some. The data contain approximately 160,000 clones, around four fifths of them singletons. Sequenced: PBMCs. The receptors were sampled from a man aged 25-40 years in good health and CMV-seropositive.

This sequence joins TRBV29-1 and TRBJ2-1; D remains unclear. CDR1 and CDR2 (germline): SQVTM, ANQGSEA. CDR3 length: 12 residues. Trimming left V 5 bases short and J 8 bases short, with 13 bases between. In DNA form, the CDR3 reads TGCAGCGTTCCTGAATTGAGCTATGAGCAGTTCTTC. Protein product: CSVPELSYEQFF.

CDR3 nucleotides: TGCGCCAGCAGCTTGGAGGCAGGTAGTAATTCACCCCTCCACTTT. Amino acids: CASSLEAGSNSPLHF. The chain couples TRBV5-1 to TRBJ1-6; D is uncertain. The CDR3 is 15 residues long. Per germline, CDR1 SGHRS and CDR2 YFSETQ. The germline V and J ends were trimmed by 0 bases and 6 bases, with 10 bases remaining between them.

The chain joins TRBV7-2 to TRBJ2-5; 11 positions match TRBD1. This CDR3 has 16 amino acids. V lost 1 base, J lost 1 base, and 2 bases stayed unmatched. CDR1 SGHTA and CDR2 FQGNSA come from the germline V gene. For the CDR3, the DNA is TGTGCCAGCAGCTTAGTGGGGACAGGGGGCCAAGAGACCCAGTACTTC. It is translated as CASSLVGTGGQETQYF.

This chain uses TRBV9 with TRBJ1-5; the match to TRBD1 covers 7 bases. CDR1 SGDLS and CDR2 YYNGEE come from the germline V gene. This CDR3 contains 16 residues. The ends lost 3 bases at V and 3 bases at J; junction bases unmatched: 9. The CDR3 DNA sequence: TGTGCCAGCAGCGCTTCCGGGACAGCGTTCAATCAGCCCCAGCATTTT. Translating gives CASSASGTAFNQPQHF.

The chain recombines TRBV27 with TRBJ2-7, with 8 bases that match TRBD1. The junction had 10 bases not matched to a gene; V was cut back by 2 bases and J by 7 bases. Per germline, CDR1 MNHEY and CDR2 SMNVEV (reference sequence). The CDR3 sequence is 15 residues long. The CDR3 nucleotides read TGTGCCAGCAGTTTAGGGGGGACAGGAGGTGGAGAGCAGTACTTC. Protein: CASSLGGTGGGEQYF.

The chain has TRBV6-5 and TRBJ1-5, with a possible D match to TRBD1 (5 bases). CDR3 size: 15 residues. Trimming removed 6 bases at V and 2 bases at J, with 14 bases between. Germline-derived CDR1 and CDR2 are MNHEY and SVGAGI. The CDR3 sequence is CASSEDTPRNQPQHF. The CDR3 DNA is TGTGCCAGCAGCGAGGACACCCCTCGCAATCAGCCCCAGCATTTT.

In DNA, the CDR3 is TGTGCCAGTAGTATCATCGCGGGGGGATACTACGAGCAGTACTTC. Amino acids: CASSIIAGGYYEQYF. This chain uses TRBV19 with TRBJ2-7; 8 nucleotides line up with TRBD2. The CDR3 has 15 amino acids. V lost 3 bases, J lost 3 bases, and 7 bases stayed unmatched. Germline V gives CDR1 LNHDA, CDR2 SQIVND (reference sequence).

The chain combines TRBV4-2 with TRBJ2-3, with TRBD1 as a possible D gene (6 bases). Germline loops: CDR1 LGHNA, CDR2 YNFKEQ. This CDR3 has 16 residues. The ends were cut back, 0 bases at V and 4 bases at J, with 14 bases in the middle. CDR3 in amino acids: CASSQDRGRGADTQYF. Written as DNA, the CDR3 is TGTGCCAGCAGCCAAGACAGGGGCAGGGGAGCAGATACGCAGTATTTT.

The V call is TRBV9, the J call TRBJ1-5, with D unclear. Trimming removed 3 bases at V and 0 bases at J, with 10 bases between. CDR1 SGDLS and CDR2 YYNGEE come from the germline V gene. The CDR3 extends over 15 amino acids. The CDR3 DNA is TGTGCCAGCAGCGGGACGGGATATAGCAATCAGCCCCAGCATTTT. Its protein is CASSGTGYSNQPQHF.

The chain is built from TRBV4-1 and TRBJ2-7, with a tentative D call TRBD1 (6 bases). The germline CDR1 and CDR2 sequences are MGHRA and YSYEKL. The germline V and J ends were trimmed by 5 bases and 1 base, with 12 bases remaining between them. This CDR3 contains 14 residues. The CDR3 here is CASSSHRVSYEQYF. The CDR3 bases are TGCGCCAGCAGCTCTCACAGGGTATCCTACGAGCAGTACTTC.

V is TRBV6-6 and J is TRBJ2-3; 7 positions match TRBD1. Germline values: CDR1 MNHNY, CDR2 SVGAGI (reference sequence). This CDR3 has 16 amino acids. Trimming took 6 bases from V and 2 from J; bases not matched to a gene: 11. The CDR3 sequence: CASSLTGTGVTDTQYF. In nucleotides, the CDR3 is TGTGCCAGCAGCCTTACTGGCACAGGGGTCACAGATACGCAGTATTTT.